The rows below give T cell receptor beta chains drawn from one sample of a study of blood T cells in healthy people across ages. TCRdb itself ran the 5' RACE reads through MiXCR, one entry per CDR3 protein. The top ten clones hold approximately 23% of a sample with roughly 800,000 distinct CDR3 sequences, roughly 60% of them seen once. Sequences were obtained from blood. These receptor sequences come from a man aged 25-45 years in good health. CDR3s include the opening cysteine and the closing phenylalanine or tryptophan. D genes are given only for firm matches. The size entry is marked missing in some rows and otherwise reads once, few, many or a size class.

j_call d_call clone_size v_call cdr3_nt cdr3_aa
TRBJ2-7 TRBD2 few TRBV28 TGTGCCAGCAGTCCACACCCTCATATTAGCGGGAGAGTCTACGAGCAGTACTTC CASSPHPHISGRVYEQYF
TRBJ1-2 NA NA TRBV7-8 TGTGCCAGCAGCCTCAATCCGGGACTCTGGGACTATGGCTACACCTTC CASSLNPGLWDYGYTF
TRBJ2-5 NA NA TRBV11-2 TGTGCTTCGGGGGGCGGGGAGACCCAGTACTTC CASGGGETQYF
TRBJ1-6 NA NA TRBV7-9 TGTGCCAGCAGCTTAGCGATGGATAATTCACCCCTCCACTTT CASSLAMDNSPLHF
TRBJ2-1 TRBD1 NA TRBV14 TGTGCCAGCAGCCATGTCCCGGGACAGGGGCATGAGCAGTTCTTC CASSHVPGQGHEQFF
TRBJ2-4 NA NA TRBV4-2 TGTGCCAGCAGCCAAGATGTGGGGGTGGGGAACATTCAGTACTTC CASSQDVGVGNIQYF
TRBJ2-7 NA NA TRBV20-1 TGCAGTGTTACTCAAGGGGACGGCGAGCAGTACTTC CSVTQGDGEQYF
TRBJ2-3 TRBD2 many TRBV29-1 TGCAGCGTTGAGTGGGGGAGCGGGGGTGATACGCAGTATTTT CSVEWGSGGDTQYF
TRBJ1-2 NA NA TRBV3-1 TGTGCCAGCAGCCAAGGCGGATATACTAACTATGGCTACACCTTC CASSQGGYTNYGYTF
TRBJ1-6 NA few TRBV10-3 TGTGCCGCCGCCTGGGACACCTATAATTCACCCCTCCACTTT CAAAWDTYNSPLHF
TRBJ2-3 NA NA TRBV6-1 TGTGCCAGCAGTGAAGGCTCAGTAACAGATACGCAGTATTTT CASSEGSVTDTQYF
TRBJ2-7 NA few TRBV4-3 TGCGCCAGCAGCTCGGGAGCGGGTGTTAGGTACGAGCAGTACTTC CASSSGAGVRYEQYF
TRBJ1-2 TRBD1 NA TRBV7-2 TGTGCCAGCAGCCCCCGGACAGGGTCGCGGCATGGCTACACCTTC CASSPRTGSRHGYTF
TRBJ1-6 NA NA TRBV4-3 TGCGCCAGCAGCCAAGATCAGCGATCACCCCTCCACTTT CASSQDQRSPLHF
TRBJ2-7 NA NA TRBV12-3/TRBV12-4 TGTGCCAGCAGTTTGGAGGTTCGTGAGCAGTACTTC CASSLEVREQYF
TRBJ2-7 NA NA TRBV14 TGTGCCAGCGCCCGGGACACATCTTACAATGAGCAGTACTTC CASARDTSYNEQYF
TRBJ1-1 TRBD1 NA TRBV9 TGTGCCAGCAGCGCGACAGGGGTGAACACTGAAGCTTTCTTT CASSATGVNTEAFF
TRBJ2-3 NA NA TRBV20-1 TGCAGTGCTAGAGATCAGCGGCAGGGAGGCAGCACAGATACGCAGTATTTT CSARDQRQGGSTDTQYF
TRBJ1-4 NA NA TRBV20-1 TGCAGTGCGGCGGGTGGGGCAACTAATGAAAAACTGTTTTTT CSAAGGATNEKLFF
TRBJ2-5 NA NA TRBV20-1 TGCAGTGCTTCGACAGAGCCCTGGGTGGAGACCCAGTACTTC CSASTEPWVETQYF
TRBJ2-5 TRBD2 NA TRBV7-2 TGTGCCAGCAGCGAACTAGCGGGAGAGACCCAGTACTTC CASSELAGETQYF
TRBJ2-5 NA few TRBV7-9 TGTGCCAGCAGCTTGGAAGGGGCCCGGGAGACCCAGTACTTC CASSLEGARETQYF
TRBJ1-4 NA NA TRBV4-3 TGCGCCAGCAGCCAAGCAGTCTCGGAAAAACTGTTTTTT CASSQAVSEKLFF
TRBJ2-3 TRBD2 NA TRBV4-3 TGCGCCAGCAGCCAATACCCACTAGCGGTCTCCACAGATACGCAGTATTTT CASSQYPLAVSTDTQYF
TRBJ2-1 TRBD1 NA TRBV27 TGTGCCAGCAGTTTAGCCCCTCCGGGGACAGCTAACAATGAGCAGTTCTTC CASSLAPPGTANNEQFF
TRBJ1-2 NA NA TRBV2 TGTGCCAGCGGTTCCTATGGCTACACCTTC CASGSYGYTF
TRBJ2-1 NA NA TRBV4-3 TGCGCCAGCAGCCAAGATCGTGCAAGCAGCAATGAGCAGTTCTTC CASSQDRASSNEQFF
TRBJ1-2 TRBD1 NA TRBV29-1 TGCAGCGTTGAAGCCCCCGGGACAGGCCATGGCTACACCTTC CSVEAPGTGHGYTF
TRBJ1-2 TRBD1 few TRBV29-1 TGCAGCGTTTTGGGGGACAGGAGCAACTATGGCTACACCTTC CSVLGDRSNYGYTF
TRBJ2-5 NA NA TRBV7-8 TGTGCCAGCAGCCCTTTCGGGGCTGAGCAGTACTTC CASSPFGAEQYF
TRBJ2-7 NA NA TRBV6-5 TGTGCCAGCAGTTACACCCGTTTGGGGTCCAACTCCTACGAGCAGTACTTC CASSYTRLGSNSYEQYF
TRBJ2-5 NA few TRBV9 TGTGCCAGCAGCGTCTCAGGGGCTCGCGAGACCCAGTACTTC CASSVSGARETQYF
TRBJ1-2 TRBD1 NA TRBV3-1 TGTGCCAGCAGCCGACATGGGGACAGTGGCTACACCTTC CASSRHGDSGYTF
TRBJ2-7 NA NA TRBV5-5 TGTGCCAGCAGCTCTTTGACAGTATCCTACGAGCAGTACTTC CASSSLTVSYEQYF
TRBJ2-3 NA few TRBV9 TGTGCCAGCAGCGTGGCAGGGAGCACAGATACGCAGTATTTT CASSVAGSTDTQYF
TRBJ1-2 TRBD1 few TRBV27 TGTGCCAGCAGACCCAGGGGGGATTTCTATGGCTACACCTTC CASRPRGDFYGYTF
TRBJ2-5 NA NA TRBV6-5 TGTGCCAGCAGTTCAACGGGTACAGGGTTACTGTACTTC CASSSTGTGLLYF
TRBJ2-7 NA few TRBV29-1 TGCAGCGTGGGGCGACGGGAGTGCTACGAGCAGTACTTC CSVGRRECYEQYF
TRBJ2-4 TRBD1 NA TRBV11-1 TGTGCCAGCAGCTTCGACAGGGGGCAAAACATTCAGTACTTC CASSFDRGQNIQYF
TRBJ1-4 TRBD1 NA TRBV7-9 TGTGCCAGTGAAACAGGGGGAATGGTAAATGAAAAACTGTTTTTT CASETGGMVNEKLFF
TRBJ2-7 NA NA TRBV6-6 TGTGCCAGCAGTTACTCGAGTTTAGGGGTCAACTACGAGCAGTACTTC CASSYSSLGVNYEQYF